A single T cell receptor (beta chain) is shown here with its context. Its antigen is currently unknown. V lost 3 bases and J lost 4, with 7 bases in between. From germline, CDR1 is SGHAT and CDR2 FQNNGV. The CDR3 loop spans 13 amino acids. Treatment of the sample: oral pan-JAK inhibitor, 5-10 mg twice daily. This entry belongs to a study of CD8+ T cells in alopecia areata. Turning to the study itself: Tofacitinib was given for 6 to 18 months, then stopped for 6 months.

cDNA serving as the sequencing template came from extracted, reverse transcribed RNA. Assay: immunoSEQ multiplex PCR; the TCRdb copy retains only in-frame clones and omits some. The repertoire has tens of thousands of clones, roughly 46% of them found once; the top ten carry just over 20%. Regarding the study as a whole: Scalp clonality dropped significantly under tofacitinib, as did expanded CD8+ top-100 clones. Scalp lesions, especially in alopecia totalis/universalis, had higher clonality than normal scalp.

This clonotype originated in a human donor with alopecia areata. The V and J genes are TRBV11-2 and TRBJ1-5; D not certain. The specimen was CD8+ T cells sorted from blood, collected between weeks 36 and 40, from a patient treated with tofacitinib. CDR3 sequence reads: CASSFGLNQPQHF. The CDR3 DNA is TGTGCCAGCAGCTTTGGGCTTAATCAGCCCCAGCATTTT.